This T cell receptor beta chain was observed in a study of blood T cell repertoires in COVID-19. In the study overall: Samples representing acute and convalescent COVID-19 were sourced from the United States, Italy and Spain. PBMCs, B-cell-depleted T cells, or T cells provided the cDNA or gDNA that made up the material.

Data came from immunoSEQ multiplex PCR; TCRdb stores just in-frame clones and leaves some out. The data hold about 120,000 clones, with 80% to 90% observed a single time. Germline V lookup: CDR1 MNHEY, CDR2 SVGAGI. CDR3 size: 14 residues. V lost 0 bases to trimming and J lost 6 bases; unmatched junction nucleotides: 5. The V and J genes are TRBV6-5 and TRBJ2-7; TRBD2 aligns across 7 bases. Sequencing input: peripheral blood. This TCR was sampled from a man between 65 and 79 years old who had recovered from COVID-19. CDR3 loop: CASSYSSGDGEQYF. In nucleotides, the CDR3 is TGTGCCAGCAGTTACTCGAGCGGGGACGGCGAGCAGTACTTC.